Below, 7 T cell receptor beta chains from the same sample are listed, as sequenced in a study of T-cell reconstitution after alpha-beta-depleted transplantation in children. Preparation of the TCRbeta library used unique molecular identifiers. TCRdb fed the PCR reads into MiXCR, producing one record per CDR3 protein. The sample carries about 540,000 distinct CDR3 sequences, around 19% recorded once. The sample consisted of PBMCs from the stem cell graft donor, taken from the stem cell graft. The receptor source for this set is a human donor who donated a stem cell graft to a child with acute lymphoblastic leukemia.

The chain uses TRBV9 and TRBJ2-5, with D unclear. Germline V gene data show CDR1 as SGDLS and CDR2 as YYNGEE. The CDR3 is 13 residues long. The ends were cut back, 4 bases at V and 4 bases at J, with 11 bases in the middle. This CDR3 reads CASSSLPGETQYF. The CDR3, as DNA: TGTGCCAGCAGCTCGCTCCCCGGAGAGACCCAGTACTTC.

A few counts support this clonotype. The chain uses TRBV12-3 or TRBV12-4 and TRBJ2-5; tentatively, D is TRBD2 (6 bases). The CDR3 covers 13 residues. V dropped 3 bases and J dropped 5 bases, with 10 bases sitting between them. The CDR3, as DNA: TGTGCCAGCAGTTTCGCGGCGGGGGAGACCCAGTACTTC. Translation: CASSFAAGETQYF.

This clonotype was detected only a few times. The CDR3 nucleotides are TGTGCCAGCACCTGGACTGTGAACACTGAAGCTTTCTTT. Its translation is CASTWTVNTEAFF. V usage is TRBV7-9 and J usage is TRBJ1-1, with no clear D. The CDR3 consists of 13 residues. Trimming removed 7 bases from V and 0 bases from J, with 9 bases in between. Germline loops: CDR1 SEHNR, CDR2 FQNEAQ (reference sequence).

The CDR3 nucleotides are TGTGCCAGCAGCAAAAAGAAATCCTACGAGCAGTACTTC. Translated: CASSKKKSYEQYF. V and J are TRBV21-1 and TRBJ2-7. TRBV21-1 is noted as a pseudogene. This CDR3 has 13 amino acids.

This clonotype was recorded a few times. V is TRBV5-4 and J is TRBJ2-7; 9 positions match TRBD2. This CDR3 region has 14 residues. Per the germline V gene, CDR1 is SGHNT and CDR2 is YYREEE (reference sequence). J lost 8 bases, V lost 2 bases, and 8 bases had no gene match. CDR3 bases: TGTGCCAGCAGCTTTAGCGGGAGTTGGTCCCAGCAGTACTTC. This gives the protein CASSFSGSWSQQYF.

This clonotype appeared a few times. V is TRBV11-2 and J is TRBJ2-1; D may be TRBD2 (6 bases). The CDR3 spans 16 residues. Trimming stripped 0 bases from V and 6 bases from J, with 15 bases between. CDR1 and CDR2 (germline): SGHAT, FQNNGV. CDR3 nucleotide sequence: TGTGCCAGCAGCTTAGAGAGCGGGCTCCGGGGCAATGAGCAGTTCTTC. Its protein is CASSLESGLRGNEQFF.

The CDR3 reads CSVVGTATYEQYF. The CDR3 coding sequence is TGCAGCGTTGTGGGGACTGCCACCTACGAGCAGTACTTC. The rearrangement uses TRBV29-1 and TRBJ2-7, with D possibly matching TRBD2 (6 bases). The CDR3 is 13 residues long. Trimming removed 4 bases from V and 2 bases from J, with 12 bases in between. Per germline, CDR1 SQVTM and CDR2 ANQGSEA.